This T cell receptor (beta chain) was found in a study of Ad26.COV2.S vaccination and SARS-CoV-2 variants (dated by TCRdb to about 2021). For the study in its entirety: Vaccine-arm donors were drawn from COV1001, a multicentre, randomized, double-blind, placebo-controlled phase I-IIa trial of Ad26.COV2.S in healthy adults. Investigators did not know the trial group allocation while performing experiments and assessing outcomes. TCRbeta repertoire sequencing served as the tool for gauging how specific and how broad the SARS-CoV-2-reactive T cell receptors were following Ad26.COV2.S vaccination. Trial participants were randomized into five groups of five, in which low-dose or high-dose Ad26.COV2.S was given once or twice, or placebo was given on both occasions. Ad26.COV2.S was administered intramuscularly at 5 x 10^10 or 1 x 10^11 viral particles, either as a single shot or as two shots given 56 days apart. A total of roughly 30 samples were included in the TCR-sequenced set, comprising around 19 Ad26.COV2.S vaccine recipients, 5 placebo recipients and 8 SARS-CoV-2 convalescent individuals.

On this clone: Its antigen has not been determined. No quality values exist for individual bases; no much larger clone is one base distant.

The treatment or condition label, as the study defines it: 15 to 20 received Ad26.COV2.S at low or high dose, single or two shots; about 5 received placebo; per-sample allocation not given. Repertoires of vaccine and placebo recipients were sequenced from samples collected on day 63 after the first injection. Cohort 1b enrolled about two dozen adults aged 18-55 years at a single site in Boston, USA, between 29 July and 7 August 2020. Ad26.COV2.S was a replication-incompetent adenovirus type 26 vector that expressed a prefusion-stabilized SARS-CoV-2 spike protein derived from the original Wuhan strain. V is clipped by 5 bases and J by 6 bases, and the sequence between their germline boundaries is 13 bases long. From the cysteine through the phenylalanine, the CDR3 covers 13 amino acids. Only CDR3 DNA remains: 39 bases, in frame from the first base. Looking up the germline V gene yields CDR1 MDHEN and CDR2 SYDVKM.

The paper's findings and limits, for the study overall: The study was not powered to compare responses between vaccine doses or regimens. Ad26.COV2.S recipients had higher spike-specific TCR breadth than placebo recipients (P = 0.0014). The authors noted that the TCR breadth and depth analyses may have underestimated total T cell responses. Non-spike TCR breadth was comparable between vaccine and placebo recipients, consistent with the vaccine containing only spike. Substantial breadth of spike-specific CD8+ and CD4+ T cell responses was reported after vaccination.

The immunoSEQ Assay was used to sequence TCRbeta CDR3 regions. After extraction, genomic DNA underwent amplification by bias-controlled multiplex PCR, followed by high-throughput sequencing. On the authors' methods: To quantify the absolute abundance of each unique TCRbeta CDR3 region, sequences were collapsed and filtered. Usable DNA was measured by amplifying reference genes present in all nucleated cells, and TCRbeta template counts were normalized to that usable DNA to estimate T cell fraction. Repertoire TCRs were annotated as SARS-CoV-2-specific by exact matching of V gene, CDR3 amino acid sequence and J gene to a known reactive TCR set. The reference SARS-CoV-2 TCR set was derived from MIRA and filtered for enrichment in COVID-19-positive ImmuneCODE repertoires, a step that removed public or cross-reactive TCRs. Using the MIRA antigens, annotated TCRs were further analysed by specific ORF or by position within an ORF. Breadth was defined as annotated unique rearrangements over total unique productive rearrangements; depth was the summed frequency of those rearrangements. TCR breadth was compared between groups using two-sided Wilcoxon rank-sum tests. This is the immuneACCESS table as TCRdb keeps it, with only in-frame sequences that have V and J called. A part of the clones is gone; compared with another copy, unresolved V genes explain less than half, and the rest is unexplained. D and trimming were read from the DNA, whereas the V and J calls and clone size are those reported in that table. This sample holds around 320,000 clones; 70% to 90% were observed only once. The top ten clonotypes cover around 2.2% of the sample.

This chain is built from TRBV28 and TRBJ1-2, with a tentative D gene TRBD1 over 5 matching bases. The receptor was isolated from a person aged 18-60 years who received the Ad26.COV2.S COVID-19 vaccine or a placebo. This specimen was peripheral blood, taken in a trial of Ad26.COV2.S vaccine versus placebo. The CDR3 region: CASSPGGRHGYTF. At the DNA level, the sequence is TGTGCCAGCAGTCCCGGGGGGAGGCATGGCTACACCTTC.